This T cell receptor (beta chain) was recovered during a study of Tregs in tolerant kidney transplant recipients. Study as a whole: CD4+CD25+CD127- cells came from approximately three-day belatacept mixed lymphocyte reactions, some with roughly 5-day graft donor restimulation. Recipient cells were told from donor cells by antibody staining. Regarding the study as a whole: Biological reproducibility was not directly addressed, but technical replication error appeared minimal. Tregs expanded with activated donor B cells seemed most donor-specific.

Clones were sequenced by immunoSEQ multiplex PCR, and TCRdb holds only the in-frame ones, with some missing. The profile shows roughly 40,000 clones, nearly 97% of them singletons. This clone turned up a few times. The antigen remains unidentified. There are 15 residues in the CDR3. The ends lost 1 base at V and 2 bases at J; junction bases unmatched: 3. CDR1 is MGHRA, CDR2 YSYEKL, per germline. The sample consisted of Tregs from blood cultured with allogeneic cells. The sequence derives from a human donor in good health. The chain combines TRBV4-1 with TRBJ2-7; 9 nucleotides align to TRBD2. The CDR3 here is CASSQVAGGPYEQYF. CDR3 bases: TGCGCCAGCAGCCAAGTGGCGGGAGGGCCCTACGAGCAGTACTTC.